Listed below are T cell receptor beta chains from one sample, sequenced in a study of cytomegalovirus exposure and HLA in healthy donors. Clones were read by immunoSEQ multiplex PCR, and TCRdb kept only the in-frame ones, dropping some. This table holds some 130,000 clones. Sequencing was carried out using PBMCs. These receptors all stem from a woman aged 35 to 49 in good health and CMV-seropositive. CDR3s include the opening cysteine and the closing phenylalanine or tryptophan. The D gene is left open where the match is weak.

d_call,j_call,v_call,cdr3_aa,cdr3_nt
TRBD1,TRBJ2-7,TRBV5-6,CASSFIGTGDYEQYF,TGTGCCAGCAGCTTTATAGGGACAGGGGACTACGAGCAGTACTTC
NA,TRBJ1-4,TRBV7-9,CASSGRGNLNEKLFF,TGTGCCAGCAGCGGGAGGGGGAATCTTAATGAAAAACTGTTTTTT
NA,TRBJ2-7,TRBV9,CASSVDLGEGVVYEQYF,TGTGCCAGCAGCGTAGATCTGGGCGAGGGAGTGGTCTACGAGCAGTACTTC
NA,TRBJ2-1,TRBV10-1,CASRTEAPLSSYNEQFF,TGCGCCAGCAGAACGGAGGCCCCTTTAAGCTCCTACAATGAGCAGTTCTTC
NA,TRBJ1-2,TRBV29-1,CSAGQNYGYTF,TGCAGCGCCGGACAGAACTATGGCTACACCTTC
NA,TRBJ1-6,TRBV15,CATSRDQGRGGSPLHF,TGTGCCACCAGCAGAGATCAGGGTAGGGGTGGTTCACCCCTCCACTTT
NA,TRBJ2-7,TRBV7-3,CASSQDDATSSYEQYF,TGTGCCAGCAGCCAGGATGACGCCACGAGCTCCTACGAGCAGTACTTC
NA,TRBJ2-7,TRBV18,CASSPFAGAYEQYF,TGTGCCAGCTCACCGTTCGCCGGGGCCTACGAGCAGTACTTC
NA,TRBJ2-5,TRBV4-3,CAGSQEGGRQETQYF,TGCGCCGGCAGCCAAGAAGGCGGCCGGCAAGAGACCCAGTACTTC
TRBD1,TRBJ1-1,TRBV13,CASSFGQGEIEAFF,TGTGCCAGCAGCTTCGGACAGGGGGAAATTGAAGCTTTCTTT
TRBD2,TRBJ2-7,TRBV7-9,CASSGSGSFSYEQYF,TGTGCCAGCAGCGGAAGCGGGAGTTTCTCCTACGAGCAGTACTTC
TRBD2,TRBJ2-1,TRBV5-8,CASSWGLAGGYNEQFF,TGTGCCAGCAGCTGGGGACTAGCGGGAGGGTACAATGAGCAGTTCTTC
TRBD1,TRBJ2-1,TRBV28,CASRSTGVQFF,TGTGCCAGCAGGTCGACAGGGGTACAGTTCTTC
NA,TRBJ1-1,TRBV30,CAWGQLEAFF,TGTGCCTGGGGACAGCTAGAAGCTTTCTTT
TRBD1,TRBJ2-3,TRBV10-2,CASRDRDRGSDTQYF,TGCGCCAGCAGGGACCGGGACAGGGGTTCAGATACGCAGTATTTT
NA,TRBJ1-1,TRBV6-6,CASSYSKRMNTEAFF,TGTGCCAGCAGTTACTCGAAGCGGATGAACACTGAAGCTTTCTTT
NA,TRBJ1-2,TRBV27,CASSFSQGRYGYTF,TGTGCCAGCAGTTTTTCCCAGGGAAGGTATGGCTACACCTTC
NA,TRBJ2-3,TRBV27,CASSLTVAGSKDTQYF,TGTGCCAGCAGTTTGACGGTGGCGGGATCTAAAGATACGCAGTATTTT
NA,TRBJ1-5,TRBV27,CASSFGVNQPRHF,TGTGCCAGCAGTTTCGGGGTTAATCAGCCCCGGCATTTT
TRBD1,TRBJ1-1,TRBV28,CASSPPGQGRTEAFF,TGTGCCAGCAGCCCTCCGGGACAGGGAAGGACTGAAGCTTTCTTT
TRBD1,TRBJ2-3,TRBV5-6,CASSSIRDSSTDTQYF,TGTGCCAGCAGCTCCATCCGGGACAGTAGCACAGATACGCAGTATTTT
NA,TRBJ1-4,TRBV28,CASRPSPGEKLFF,TGTGCCAGCAGACCATCGCCGGGTGAAAAACTGTTTTTT
NA,TRBJ2-7,TRBV2,CASSDSYEQYF,TGTGCCAGCAGCGACAGCTACGAGCAGTACTTC
TRBD2,TRBJ2-7,TRBV6-4,CASSQGLGYPYEQYF,TGTGCCAGCAGTCAAGGACTAGGGTATCCCTACGAGCAGTACTTC
NA,TRBJ2-2,TRBV7-8,CASSLGRANTGELFF,TGTGCCAGCAGCTTGGGGCGAGCGAACACCGGGGAGCTGTTTTTT
NA,TRBJ2-1,TRBV29-1,CSVEGGPEQFF,TGCAGCGTTGAAGGGGGCCCCGAGCAGTTCTTC
NA,TRBJ1-4,TRBV30,CAWSVRTNEKLFF,TGTGCCTGGAGTGTACGGACTAATGAAAAACTGTTTTTT
TRBD1,TRBJ1-5,TRBV4-1,CASSQEGDRGSQPQHF,TGCGCCAGCAGCCAAGAGGGCGACAGGGGCTCTCAGCCCCAGCATTTT
NA,TRBJ1-1,TRBV28,CASSLALNTEAFF,TGTGCCAGCAGTTTAGCGCTGAACACTGAAGCTTTCTTT
NA,TRBJ1-1,TRBV19,CASRLTPNTEAFF,TGTGCCAGCCGTCTTACACCGAACACTGAAGCTTTCTTT
NA,TRBJ2-2,TRBV6-5,CASGRGGSGELFF,TGTGCCTCCGGAAGGGGGGGATCCGGGGAGCTGTTTTTT
NA,TRBJ2-1,TRBV4-3,CASSQDSRGRSNEQFF,TGCGCCAGCAGCCAAGACAGCAGGGGTCGCAGCAATGAGCAGTTCTTC
NA,TRBJ2-3,TRBV5-6,CASSLANRHRSFTDTQYF,TGTGCCAGCAGCTTGGCAAATCGTCATCGGTCCTTCACAGATACGCAGTATTTT
NA,TRBJ2-7,TRBV5-8,CASSSRLRSSYEQYF,TGTGCCAGCAGCTCCCGGCTTAGGAGCTCCTACGAGCAGTACTTC
NA,TRBJ2-5,TRBV5-1,CASSLGSTSVGEQYF,TGCGCCAGCAGTTTAGGGTCGACTAGTGTGGGAGAGCAGTACTTC
TRBD1,TRBJ2-1,TRBV15,CATSDGPGQGYNEQFF,TGTGCCACCAGCGATGGACCGGGACAGGGTTACAATGAGCAGTTCTTC
NA,TRBJ2-7,TRBV7-9,CASSLDRQGLEQYF,TGTGCCAGCAGCTTAGATCGGCAGGGCCTCGAGCAGTACTTC
TRBD1,TRBJ2-7,TRBV4-1,CASSQGTGLTGGVYEQYF,TGCGCCAGCAGCCAAGGAACTGGGTTGACAGGGGGTGTGTACGAGCAGTACTTC
TRBD1,TRBJ2-5,TRBV11-2,CASSTTGGGETQYF,TGTGCCAGCAGCACGACAGGGGGTGGGGAGACCCAGTACTTC
TRBD2,TRBJ2-7,TRBV19,CASSAQTSAYEQYF,TGTGCCAGTAGTGCGCAAACTAGCGCCTACGAGCAGTACTTC
TRBD1,TRBJ1-5,TRBV28,CASRTGTGGANQPQHF,TGTGCCAGCAGAACCGGGACAGGGGGCGCGAATCAGCCCCAGCATTTT
TRBD2,TRBJ2-2,TRBV29-1,CSALGGETGELFF,TGCAGCGCCTTGGGGGGGGAGACCGGGGAGCTGTTTTTT
NA,TRBJ1-3,TRBV27,CASSLDSTSGNTIYF,TGTGCCAGCAGTTTGGACAGCACCTCTGGAAACACCATATATTTT
NA,TRBJ1-5,TRBV5-6,CASSRQEARNQPQHF,TGTGCCAGCAGCCGACAGGAGGCTCGCAATCAGCCCCAGCATTTT
NA,TRBJ2-7,TRBV2,CAADRGSYEQYF,TGTGCCGCAGACAGAGGCTCCTACGAGCAGTACTTC
TRBD1,TRBJ2-1,TRBV30,CACRDRTYNEQFF,TGTGCCTGCCGGGACAGGACCTACAATGAGCAGTTCTTC
TRBD2,TRBJ2-5,TRBV11-2,CASSPTGRGETQYF,TGTGCCAGCAGCCCCACCGGGAGGGGAGAGACCCAGTACTTC
TRBD1,TRBJ1-1,TRBV25-1,CATVQGAGGTEAFF,TGTGCTACGGTACAGGGGGCAGGAGGCACTGAAGCTTTCTTT
TRBD1,TRBJ2-7,TRBV28,CASSNTGASSYEQYF,TGTGCCAGCAGCAACACAGGGGCGAGCTCCTACGAGCAGTACTTC
TRBD2,TRBJ2-7,TRBV9,CASSPSLRTSGTGEQYF,TGTGCCAGCAGCCCCTCCCTAAGGACTAGCGGGACCGGAGAGCAGTACTTC
NA,TRBJ2-1,TRBV11-2,CASSLVSSYNEQFF,TGTGCCAGCAGCTTAGTCAGCTCCTACAATGAGCAGTTCTTC
NA,TRBJ2-7,TRBV5-1,CASSLKEGLVEQYF,TGCGCCAGCAGCCTCAAGGAGGGCCTCGTGGAGCAGTACTTC
NA,TRBJ2-7,TRBV6-1,CASSDSGLVEQYF,TGTGCCAGCAGTGACTCAGGGTTAGTTGAGCAGTACTTC
TRBD2,TRBJ2-2,TRBV7-9,CASSPERGLSGELFF,TGTGCCAGCAGCCCTGAGCGGGGTCTCTCCGGGGAGCTGTTTTTT
NA,TRBJ1-5,TRBV6-4,CASSETSDNQPQHF,TGTGCCAGCAGTGAAACGAGCGACAATCAGCCCCAGCATTTT
NA,TRBJ2-7,TRBV29-1,CGVSGPLRVEQYF,TGCGGCGTCAGCGGACCGCTTAGGGTCGAGCAGTACTTC
NA,TRBJ1-1,TRBV7-9,CASSSTLLTPNTEAFF,TGTGCCAGCAGCTCAACGCTCCTTACACCTAACACTGAAGCTTTCTTT